The 18 T cell receptor beta chains presented below share a single source sample, sequenced in a study of cytomegalovirus exposure and HLA in healthy donors. Here immunoSEQ multiplex PCR was the method, and the copy in TCRdb shows in-frame clones only, minus some. The sample gives 190,000 or so clones, roughly 84% of which show up once; around 15% is in the top ten. Source material: PBMCs. The receptors were gathered from a woman between 25 and 40 years old in good health and CMV-seropositive.

The chain links TRBV29-1 to TRBJ1-2, with TRBD1 as a possible D gene (6 bases). This CDR3 comprises 12 residues. The V gene's germline CDR1 is SQVTM and CDR2 ANQGSEA. The V and J ends lost 3 bases and 8 bases respectively, with 13 bases between them. In DNA form, the CDR3 reads TGCAGCGTTGACACAGGGAGTTTCGGCTACACCTTC. This gives the protein CSVDTGSFGYTF.

The chain combines TRBV5-1 with TRBJ2-7; D is perhaps TRBD2 (7 bases). CDR1 is SGHRS, CDR2 YFSETQ, per germline. There are 16 residues in the CDR3. Deletions cut 0 bases from V and 4 bases from J, with 17 bases between. The CDR3 coding sequence is TGCGCCAGCAGCTTGGTAGGTTCGGGGGGCACGTACGAGCAGTACTTC. It yields the protein CASSLVGSGGTYEQYF. Combining the CDR3 with reference TRBV5-1 and TRBJ2-7 gives the whole variable domain KAGVTQTPRYLIKTRGQQVTLSCSPISGHRSVSWYQQTPGQGLQFLFEYFSETQRNKGNFPGRFSGRQFSNSRSEMNVSTLELGDSALYLCASSLVGSGGTYEQYFGPGTRLTVT.

As to this clone: A read error may account for a junction end that differs from germline. The rearrangement links TRBV6-1 to TRBJ2-5, with D perhaps being TRBD1 or TRBD2 (5 bases each). The germline V gene has CDR1 MNHNS and CDR2 SASEGT. The CDR3 is made up of 14 amino acids. CDR3 in DNA: TGTGCCGGCAGTGAGGGGCCGAACCAAGAGACCCAGTACTTC. The encoded protein is CAGSEGPNQETQYF.

V is TRBV25-1 and J is TRBJ2-3; 8 nucleotides line up with TRBD2. The germline V gene encodes CDR1 MGHDK and CDR2 SYGVNS. J lost 0 bases, V lost 6 bases, and 2 bases had no gene match. The CDR3 spans 14 residues. The CDR3: CASRRGVSTDTQYF. Written as DNA, the CDR3 is TGTGCCAGCAGGCGGGGGGTGAGCACAGATACGCAGTATTTT.

The rearrangement uses TRBV11-3 and TRBJ1-1, with D perhaps TRBD1 (6 bases). There are 15 residues in the CDR3. Germline V gene lookup returns CDR1 SGHNT and CDR2 YENEEA. The germline V and J ends were trimmed by 6 bases and 1 base, with 15 bases remaining between them. The CDR3 region is CASSVQGAQNTEAFF. The CDR3, as DNA: TGTGCCAGCAGTGTACAGGGTGCCCAGAACACTGAAGCTTTCTTT.

The V gene is TRBV27, the J gene TRBJ2-3; TRBD2 agrees at 7 bases. The ends lost 7 bases at V and 2 bases at J; junction bases unmatched: 15. The CDR3 has 17 amino acids. Looked up from germline, CDR1 is MNHEY and CDR2 is SMNVEV (reference sequence). The CDR3 region is CASIRAGASGPTDTQYF. The CDR3, as DNA: TGTGCCAGCATACGTGCTGGGGCTAGCGGCCCCACAGATACGCAGTATTTT.

In this sample, this clone turned up a few times. V usage is TRBV4-2 and J usage is TRBJ1-2; D uncertain. Germline CDR1 and CDR2: LGHNA and YNFKEQ. The CDR3 spans 15 residues. The V end was cut by 0 bases, the J end by 2 bases, with 10 bases between. CDR3 DNA sequence: TGTGCCAGCAGCCAAGATCTTCGGGAAAACTATGGCTACACCTTC. Translating gives CASSQDLRENYGYTF.

For the CDR3, the DNA is TGCGCCAGCACCCAAGGTGGGGCGGGATGGCGCACAGATACGCAGTATTTT. Its translation: CASTQGGAGWRTDTQYF. The chain combines TRBV23-1 with TRBJ2-3, with D possibly matching TRBD2 (6 bases). TRBV23-1 belongs to the ORF category, with a function that is uncertain. The CDR3 sequence is 17 residues long. V was cut by 7 bases and J by 1 base, with 21 bases left in between.

This clone appeared many times. This chain links TRBV6-6 with TRBJ1-5; D call uncertain. The CDR3 loop spans 15 amino acids. Germline loops: CDR1 MNHNY, CDR2 SVGAGI (reference sequence). Trimming removed 7 bases from V and 0 bases from J, with 13 bases in between. The CDR3 loop is CASIQVLDSNQPQHF. The CDR3 DNA follows: TGTGCCAGCATCCAGGTACTTGATAGCAATCAGCCCCAGCATTTT.

The J gene is TRBJ2-3, the V gene TRBV7-9; D perhaps matches TRBD2 (6 bases). The CDR3 sequence is 13 residues long. Trimming took off 6 bases at V and 1 base at J, with 8 bases between the two ends. The germline V gene encodes CDR1 SEHNR and CDR2 FQNEAQ (reference sequence). The CDR3 nucleotides are TGTGCCAGCAGGGCTAGCGGCACAGATACGCAGTATTTT. Its translation is CASRASGTDTQYF.

DNA of the CDR3: TGTGCCAGCAGTTTAAACCGGGACTCCGGTCAGCCCCAGCATTTT. Residues: CASSLNRDSGQPQHF. This rearrangement joins TRBV28 to TRBJ1-5; TRBD1 is a possible D gene (5 bases). The CDR3 is made up of 15 amino acids. Germline assignment: CDR1 MDHEN and CDR2 SYDVKM. Trimming removed 2 bases at V and 6 bases at J, with 14 bases between.

The table lists this clone with a count of one. This chain uses TRBV5-1 with TRBJ1-1; TRBD1 matches at 7 bases. The length of the CDR3 is 15 residues. J lost 1 base, V lost 4 bases, and 7 bases had no gene match. Per the germline V gene, CDR1 is SGHRS and CDR2 is YFSETQ. The CDR3 DNA reads as TGCGCCAGCAGCCCCGCCCAGGGGGGGAACACTGAAGCTTTCTTT. Amino acid sequence: CASSPAQGGNTEAFF.

The chain employs TRBV5-6 and TRBJ2-7; a weak D match, TRBD1 (5 bases). The CDR3 consists of 14 residues. CDR1 and CDR2 (germline): SGHDT, YYEEEE. The germline V and J ends were trimmed by 0 bases and 3 bases, with 10 bases remaining between them. This CDR3 is CASSLGGRRYEQYF. In DNA, the CDR3 is TGTGCCAGCAGCTTGGGGGGCAGACGCTACGAGCAGTACTTC.

V is TRBV27 and J is TRBJ1-1; D possibly corresponds to TRBD1 (5 bases). V dropped 5 bases and J dropped 8 bases, with 12 bases sitting between them. Per germline, CDR1 MNHEY and CDR2 SMNVEV (reference sequence). This CDR3 is 12 amino acids long. CDR3 sequence: CASSEQGSEAFF. The CDR3, as DNA: TGTGCCAGCAGTGAGCAGGGATCCGAAGCTTTCTTT.

The chain links TRBV6-1 to TRBJ2-7, with no clear D. V lost 4 bases to trimming and J lost 2 bases, with 18 bases between them. Germline lookup yields CDR1 MNHNS and CDR2 SASEGT. This CDR3 has 16 amino acids. The CDR3 spells CASSGPYRAVAYEQYF. For the CDR3, the DNA is TGTGCCAGCAGTGGACCCTACAGAGCAGTTGCCTACGAGCAGTACTTC.

This clone was observed a few times. The DNA for the CDR3 is TGTGCCAGCAGTGCCAGGGGGCTCTACGAGCAGTACTTC. This encodes CASSARGLYEQYF. This chain uses TRBV2 with TRBJ2-7, with 8 bases matching TRBD1. The J segment lost 3 bases and the V segment lost 4 bases, leaving 2 bases of the junction unmatched. The CDR3 runs 13 residues. Germline CDR1 and CDR2: SNHLY and FYNNEI.

V usage is TRBV5-1 and J usage is TRBJ2-5; D is uncertain. The V gene lost 4 bases and the J gene lost 2 bases, with 3 bases spanning the gap. Germline V gene lookup returns CDR1 SGHRS and CDR2 YFSETQ. The CDR3 covers 11 residues. The CDR3 spells CASSPQETQYF. The CDR3 nucleotides are TGCGCCAGCAGCCCACAAGAGACCCAGTACTTC.

The chain is built from TRBV4-1 and TRBJ2-3, with 9 bases aligning to TRBD2. Germline assignment: CDR1 MGHRA and CDR2 YSYEKL. The junction had 10 bases not matched to a gene; V was cut back by 2 bases and J by 4 bases. The CDR3 totals 17 residues. The CDR3 region is CASSQYVAGDPPDTQYF. The CDR3 region has the DNA TGCGCCAGCAGCCAATACGTAGCGGGAGATCCCCCAGATACGCAGTATTTT.